This entry is about one T cell receptor beta chain. Its specificity is unknown. The CDR3 regions of TCR beta were amplified from RNA transcripts. HTBI primers were the set used in a first-round RT-PCR of the TCR CDR3. TCRdb used MiXCR to reprocess the multiplex PCR reads, holding one entry per CDR3 protein. Of 690,000 or so distinct CDR3 sequences detected, 15% to 20% appear once; the ten largest clones hold 16%. The sample comes from a study of T cells in Graves' hyperthyroidism and ophthalmopathy. Notes on the study in general: The majority of expanded thyroid clonotypes above 0.001 also appeared in blood.

Every diagnosis used clinical symptoms, serum thyroxine and TRAb, thyroid ultrasound and orbital computed tomography. The blood sample predates any ophthalmopathy symptoms, coming from first hyperthyroidism diagnosis. The PBMCs studied were ones that came from about 10 ml fresh peripheral blood. In germline, CDR1 is MNHEY, CDR2 SVGAGI. This CDR3 is built from 20 residues. V lost 4 bases and J 1 base, leaving 26 bases between the germline ends. The sequenced sample was blood. The chain combines TRBV6-5 with TRBJ1-5, with D hard to call. The origin of this receptor is a woman in her 50s with Graves' hyperthyroidism that later progressed to Graves' ophthalmopathy. The DNA for the CDR3 is TGTGCCAGCAGTTTCCGACGCTTTGGGCCGAGGGATTTCAGCAATCAGCCCCAGCATTTT. Translated: CASSFRRFGPRDFSNQPQHF.